A single sample gave rise to the 16 T cell receptor beta chains below, sequenced in a study of T cell responses to AZD1222 COVID-19 vaccine. Clones were sequenced by immunoSEQ multiplex PCR, and TCRdb holds only the in-frame ones, with some missing. Of 120,000 to 150,000 clones in the sample, around 90% were seen once. The material was peripheral blood, obtained 28 days after the second dose of the MenACWY control vaccine. These receptors all stem from an adult who received the MenACWY meningococcal vaccine as a control.

The chain joins TRBV25-1 to TRBJ1-6; TRBD1 might be the D (6 bases). Deletions cut 9 bases from V and 3 bases from J, with 12 bases between. The CDR3 has 14 residues. CDR1 is MGHDK and CDR2 is SYGVNS in the germline V gene. The CDR3: CASQGQDYNSPLHF. The CDR3, as DNA: TGTGCCAGTCAGGGACAAGACTATAATTCACCCCTCCACTTT.

The chain uses TRBV29-1 and TRBJ1-2; D ambiguous. The CDR3 has 12 residues. Germline V CDR1 and CDR2: SQVTM, ANQGSEA. V was clipped by 3 bases and J by 1 base, with 6 bases between them. The CDR3 loop reads CSVEAVNYGYTF. Here the CDR3 DNA reads TGCAGCGTTGAGGCGGTTAACTATGGCTACACCTTC.

The chain carries TRBV6-1 and TRBJ1-3; D is uncertain. The V end was cut by 4 bases, the J end by 4 bases, with 29 bases between. Germline CDR1 is MNHNS and CDR2 is SASEGT. This CDR3 is 20 amino acids long. CDR3 nucleotides: TGTGCCAGCAGTGTTTTCCATCCACTTTTAGGGTCGGCCGCAGGAAACACCATATATTTT. Translated, it gives CASSVFHPLLGSAAGNTIYF.

The chain uses TRBV4-3 and TRBJ1-6; D might be TRBD1 (5 bases). CDR3 length: 16 amino acids. Germline values: CDR1 LGHNA, CDR2 YSLEER. V gave up 0 bases and J gave up 8 bases, with 14 bases separating them. The CDR3 spells CASSQETAGFYSPLHF. CDR3 coding DNA: TGCGCCAGCAGCCAAGAAACGGCAGGGTTTTATTCACCCCTCCACTTT.

This clone showed up just once. This chain uses TRBV5-1 with TRBJ2-5; TRBD2 matches 12 bases. This CDR3 comprises 16 residues. Trimming cost V 0 bases and J 4 bases; bases outside gene matches: 4. The germline V gene encodes CDR1 SGHRS and CDR2 YFSETQ. The CDR3 DNA reads as TGCGCCAGCAGCTTGGCTAGCGGGGGGGCGAGAGAGACCCAGTACTTC. Protein product: CASSLASGGARETQYF.

V is TRBV19 and J is TRBJ1-2; 8 bases match TRBD1. V lost 3 bases, J lost 6 bases, and 6 bases stayed unmatched. The germline gives CDR1 LNHDA, CDR2 SQIVND (reference sequence). The CDR3 has 14 residues. The CDR3 loop reads CASSISDRGHGYTF. CDR3 bases: TGTGCCAGTAGTATTTCCGACAGGGGCCATGGCTACACCTTC.

This chain uses TRBV7-2 with TRBJ1-2; D might be TRBD1 (5 bases). Between the trimmed V and J ends, which lost 1 base and 4 bases, there was a span of 10 bases. Germline V CDR1 and CDR2: SGHTA, FQGNSA. The CDR3 loop spans 14 amino acids. CDR3 sequence (DNA): TGTGCCAGCAGCTTAGATCAGGGTTCCTATGGCTACACCTTC. Its translation: CASSLDQGSYGYTF.

V usage is TRBV6-6 and J usage is TRBJ1-3, with a possible D match to TRBD1 (5 bases). The V and J ends lost 2 bases and 0 bases respectively, with 8 bases between them. This CDR3 region has 15 residues. Germline V lookup: CDR1 MNHNY, CDR2 SVGAGI (reference sequence). The CDR3 DNA reads TGTGCCAGCAGTTACACAGGTCACTCTGGAAACACCATATATTTT. This sequence encodes CASSYTGHSGNTIYF.

This rearrangement joins TRBV3-1 (or the pseudogene TRBV3-2) to TRBJ2-3, with a weak D call TRBD1 (5 bases). CDR1 is LGHDT, CDR2 YNNKEL, per germline (reference sequence). The V gene lost 1 base and the J gene lost 6 bases, with 14 bases spanning the gap. The CDR3 sequence is 15 residues long. CDR3 region: CASSQGGLPPDTQYF. The CDR3 DNA is TGTGCCAGCAGCCAAGGGGGCCTCCCACCTGATACGCAGTATTTT.

The V and J genes are TRBV7-2 and TRBJ2-1, with no clear D. The length of the CDR3 is 12 residues. V lost 5 bases and J lost 6, with 8 bases in between. CDR1 and CDR2 (germline): SGHTA, FQGNSA. CDR3 region: CASSIGRNEQFF. CDR3 nucleotides: TGTGCCAGCAGCATAGGACGCAATGAGCAGTTCTTC.

CDR3 coding DNA: TGTGCCAGCAGTGAAGGGCCTCTTAATTCACCCCTCCACTTT. Protein: CASSEGPLNSPLHF. The chain employs TRBV7-2 and TRBJ1-6, with no clear D. The CDR3 length is 14 residues. Trimming stripped 6 bases from V and 6 bases from J, with 12 bases between. Germline-derived CDR1 and CDR2 are SGHTA and FQGNSA. Using reference TRBV7-2 and TRBJ1-6 for the parts outside the CDR3, the full variable domain is GAGVSQSPSNKVTEKGKDVELRCDPISGHTALYWYRQSLGQGLEFLIYFQGNSAPDKSGLPSDRFSAERTGGSVSTLTIQRTQQEDSAVYLCASSEGPLNSPLHFGNGTRLTVT.

CDR3 in DNA: TGTGCCAGCAGCTCGCTTAGCGGGGGAGAGGGGACCCAGTACTTC. This codes for CASSSLSGGEGTQYF. The chain couples TRBV7-2 to TRBJ2-5; 9 bases match TRBD2. Germline V CDR1 and CDR2: SGHTA, FQGNSA. V was pared by 4 bases and J by 7 bases, with 10 bases of the junction left unmatched. This CDR3 spans 15 amino acids.

The chain uses TRBV5-1 and TRBJ2-3; perhaps TRBD1 as D (6 bases). Germline V lookup: CDR1 SGHRS, CDR2 YFSETQ. The CDR3 is 15 amino acids. V was pared by 1 base and J by 6 bases, with 15 bases between. The CDR3 is CASSLQPGQADTQYF. CDR3 coding DNA: TGCGCCAGCAGCTTGCAACCGGGACAAGCGGATACGCAGTATTTT.

The rearrangement joins TRBV23-1 to TRBJ2-3; 7 nucleotides match TRBD1. TRBV23-1 falls under the ORF class, with uncertain function. This CDR3 is 16 amino acids long. Unmatched junction bases numbered 8, after V lost 3 bases and J lost 2 bases. CDR3 DNA sequence: TGCGCCAGCAGTCATCTGACAGGGACATACACAGATACGCAGTATTTT. Encoded protein: CASSHLTGTYTDTQYF.

V is TRBV3-1 (or the pseudogene TRBV3-2) and J is TRBJ2-1, with TRBD2 matching over 9 bases. The CDR3 spans 17 residues. Looked up from germline, CDR1 is LGHDT and CDR2 is YNNKEL (reference sequence). Unmatched junction bases numbered 11, after V lost 1 base and J lost 7 bases. The CDR3 loop reads CASSQGQAAGGPNEQFF. CDR3 DNA: TGTGCCAGCAGCCAAGGTCAAGCTGCGGGGGGGCCGAATGAGCAGTTCTTC.

V usage is TRBV5-1 and J usage is TRBJ1-1, with D unclear. Trimming took 3 bases from V and 4 from J, leaving 19 bases between them. The CDR3 has 16 residues. Per the germline V gene, CDR1 is SGHRS and CDR2 is YFSETQ. The CDR3 reads CASSSVEKGRSTEAFF. Written as DNA, the CDR3 is TGCGCCAGCAGCTCTGTGGAGAAAGGCAGATCCACTGAAGCTTTCTTT.